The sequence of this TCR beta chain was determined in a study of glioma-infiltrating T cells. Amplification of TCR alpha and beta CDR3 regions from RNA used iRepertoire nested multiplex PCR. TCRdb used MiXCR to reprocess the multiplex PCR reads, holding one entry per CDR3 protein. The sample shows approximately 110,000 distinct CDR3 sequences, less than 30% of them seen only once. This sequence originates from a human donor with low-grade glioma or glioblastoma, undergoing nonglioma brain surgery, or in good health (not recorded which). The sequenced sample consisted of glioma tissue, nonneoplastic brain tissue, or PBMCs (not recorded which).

CDR3 protein: CASSLEPPRSGQETQYF. As DNA, the CDR3 is TGTGCCAGCAGCTTAGAACCACCCCGCAGCGGCCAAGAGACCCAGTACTTC. The chain has TRBV11-3 and TRBJ2-5; D may be TRBD2 (5 bases). Germline V gene sequence: CDR1 SGHNT, CDR2 YENEEA. The CDR3 runs 17 residues. Trimming shortened V by 0 bases and J by 1 base, and 15 bases separated the two germline ends.